This T cell receptor (beta chain) stems from a study of blood T cell repertoires in COVID-19. Study background: Acute and convalescent COVID-19 samples came from the United States, Italy and Spain. T cells, B-cell-depleted T cells, or PBMCs provided the cDNA or gDNA that served as material.

The authors' processing: Amplifying reference gene primers gave estimates of nucleated cell counts. Profiling relied on immunoSEQ multiplex PCR, and the TCRdb table lists in-frame clones only, not all of them. That table furnishes V, J and clone size, whereas the DNA furnished D and trimming. The sample lists around 20,000 clones; about 90% were seen once. Trimming removed 5 bases from V and 0 bases from J, with 12 bases in between. The CDR3 spans 15 residues. Per germline, CDR1 MNHEY and CDR2 SVGEGT. The chain couples TRBV6-2 or TRBV6-3 to TRBJ2-3, with D possibly matching TRBD2 (6 bases). Sequencing was carried out using peripheral blood. The clonotype comes from a human donor with active COVID-19. The donor label of this sample is uncertain. This CDR3 reads CASSRAAGSTDTQYF. DNA of the CDR3: TGTGCCAGCAGTAGGGCGGCGGGGAGCACAGATACGCAGTATTTT.